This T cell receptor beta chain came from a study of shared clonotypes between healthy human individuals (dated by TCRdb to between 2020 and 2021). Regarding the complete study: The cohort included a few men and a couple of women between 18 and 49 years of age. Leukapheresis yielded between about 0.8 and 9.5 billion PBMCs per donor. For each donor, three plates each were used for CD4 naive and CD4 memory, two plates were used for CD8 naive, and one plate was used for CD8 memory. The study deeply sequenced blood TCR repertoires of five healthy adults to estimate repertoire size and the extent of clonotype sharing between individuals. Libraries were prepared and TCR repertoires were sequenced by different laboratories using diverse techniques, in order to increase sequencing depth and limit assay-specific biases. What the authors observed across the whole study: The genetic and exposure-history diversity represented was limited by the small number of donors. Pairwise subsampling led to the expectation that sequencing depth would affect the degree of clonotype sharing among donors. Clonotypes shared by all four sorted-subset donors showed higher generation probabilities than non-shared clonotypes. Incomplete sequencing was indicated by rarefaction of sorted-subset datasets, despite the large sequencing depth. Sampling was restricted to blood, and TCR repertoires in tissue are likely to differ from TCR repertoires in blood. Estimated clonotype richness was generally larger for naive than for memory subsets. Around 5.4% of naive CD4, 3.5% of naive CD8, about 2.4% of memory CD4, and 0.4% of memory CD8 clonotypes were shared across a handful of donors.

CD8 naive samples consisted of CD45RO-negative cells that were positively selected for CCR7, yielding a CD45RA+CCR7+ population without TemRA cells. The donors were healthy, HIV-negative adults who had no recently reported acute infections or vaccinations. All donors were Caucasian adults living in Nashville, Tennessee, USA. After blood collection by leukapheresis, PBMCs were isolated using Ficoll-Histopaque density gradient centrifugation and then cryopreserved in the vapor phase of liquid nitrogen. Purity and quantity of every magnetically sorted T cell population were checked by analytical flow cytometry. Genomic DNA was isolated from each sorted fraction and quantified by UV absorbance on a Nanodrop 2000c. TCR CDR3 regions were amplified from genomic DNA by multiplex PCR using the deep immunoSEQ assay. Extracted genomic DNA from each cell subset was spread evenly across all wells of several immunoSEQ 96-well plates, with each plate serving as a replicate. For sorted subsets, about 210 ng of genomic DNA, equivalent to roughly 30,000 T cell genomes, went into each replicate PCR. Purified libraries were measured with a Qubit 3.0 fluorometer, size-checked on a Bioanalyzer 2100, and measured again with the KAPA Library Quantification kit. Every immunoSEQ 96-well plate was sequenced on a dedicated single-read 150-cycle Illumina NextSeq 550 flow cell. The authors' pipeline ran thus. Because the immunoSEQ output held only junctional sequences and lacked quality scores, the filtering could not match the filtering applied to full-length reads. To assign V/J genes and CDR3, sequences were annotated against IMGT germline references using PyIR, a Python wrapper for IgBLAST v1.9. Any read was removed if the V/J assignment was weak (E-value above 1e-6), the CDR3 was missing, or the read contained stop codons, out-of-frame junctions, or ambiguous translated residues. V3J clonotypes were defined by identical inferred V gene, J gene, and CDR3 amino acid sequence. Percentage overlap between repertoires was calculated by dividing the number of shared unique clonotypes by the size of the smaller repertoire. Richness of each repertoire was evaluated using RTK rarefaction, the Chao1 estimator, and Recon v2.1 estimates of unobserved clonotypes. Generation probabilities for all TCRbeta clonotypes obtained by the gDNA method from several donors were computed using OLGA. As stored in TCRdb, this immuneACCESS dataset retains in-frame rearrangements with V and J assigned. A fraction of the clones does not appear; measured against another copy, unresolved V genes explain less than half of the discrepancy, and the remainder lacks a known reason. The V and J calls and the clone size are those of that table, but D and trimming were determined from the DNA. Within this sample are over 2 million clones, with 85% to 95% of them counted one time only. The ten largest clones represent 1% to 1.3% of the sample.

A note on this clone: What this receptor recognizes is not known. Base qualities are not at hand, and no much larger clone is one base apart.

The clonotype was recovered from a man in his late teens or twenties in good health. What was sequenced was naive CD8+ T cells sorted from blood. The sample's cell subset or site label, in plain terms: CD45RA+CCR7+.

The DNA is TGTGCCAGCAGCGCGACAGCCTATGGCTACACCTTC. The encoded protein is CASSATAYGYTF. This chain is built from TRBV9 and TRBJ1-2; perhaps TRBD1 is the D gene, with 5 bases matching. Taken from cysteine to phenylalanine, the CDR3 has 12 residues. Only the CDR3 part of the read is kept: 36 bases, read in frame from the first base. Trimming costs V 3 bases and J 4 bases, and their ends lie 7 bases apart. CDR1 SGDLS and CDR2 YYNGEE are derived from the germline V gene.